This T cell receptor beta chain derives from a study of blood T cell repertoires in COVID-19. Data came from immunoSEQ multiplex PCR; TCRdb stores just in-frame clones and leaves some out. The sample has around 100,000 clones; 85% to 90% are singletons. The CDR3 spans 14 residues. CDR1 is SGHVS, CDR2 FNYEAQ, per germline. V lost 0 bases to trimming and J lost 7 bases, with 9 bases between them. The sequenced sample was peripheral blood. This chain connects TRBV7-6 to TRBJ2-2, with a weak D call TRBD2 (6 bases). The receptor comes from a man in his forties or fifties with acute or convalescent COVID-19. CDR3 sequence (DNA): TGTGCCAGCAGCTTAGCGGGGGAGGTCGGGGAGCTGTTTTTT. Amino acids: CASSLAGEVGELFF.